Listed below are T cell receptor beta chains from one sample, sequenced in a study of OX40 agonist ivuxolimab in advanced cancers. The repertoire was sequenced with immunoSEQ multiplex PCR; TCRdb's copy has only in-frame clones and lacks some. The sample carries 35,000 to 50,000 clones, approximately 78% recorded once. This specimen consisted of CD4+ or CD8+ T cells sorted from blood, obtained in a trial of the OX40 agonist ivuxolimab. These receptor sequences come from an adult with an advanced solid tumor such as melanoma, head and neck, liver or kidney cancer. CDR3s include the opening cysteine and the closing phenylalanine or tryptophan. A D gene is named only where the DNA matches it firmly.

j_gene,d_gene,v_gene,CDR3aa,CDR3nt
TRBJ1-2,.,TRBV19,CASSPGNSLASYGYTF,TGTGCCAGTAGTCCGGGGAACAGCTTAGCTAGTTATGGCTACACCTTC
TRBJ2-3,.,TRBV7-3,CASSLRSNTDTQYF,TGTGCCAGCAGCTTAAGATCGAACACAGATACGCAGTATTTT
TRBJ2-3,TRBD2,TRBV11-2,CASSLELLWGGRADTQYF,TGTGCCAGCAGCTTAGAGCTTTTATGGGGCGGGAGGGCGGATACGCAGTATTTT
TRBJ2-7,TRBD1,TRBV4-3,CASSPMTGVGSYEQYF,TGCGCCAGCAGCCCAATGACAGGGGTAGGTTCCTACGAGCAGTACTTC
TRBJ2-1,.,TRBV4-1,CASALRSTYNEQFF,TGCGCCAGCGCCCTCAGGTCGACCTACAATGAGCAGTTCTTC
TRBJ2-3,TRBD2,TRBV5-1,CASSLWPFSTSEGTDTQYF,TGCGCCAGCAGCTTGTGGCCCTTCTCTACTAGCGAAGGCACAGATACGCAGTATTTT
TRBJ2-7,.,TRBV10-3,CAAGTPNTYEQYF,TGTGCCGCTGGGACTCCCAACACCTACGAGCAGTACTTC
TRBJ1-1,TRBD1,TRBV5-4,CASSLRTGEATEAFF,TGTGCCAGCAGCTTACGGACAGGGGAGGCCACTGAAGCTTTCTTT
TRBJ1-1,.,TRBV7-2,CASSLGGITEAFF,TGTGCCAGCAGCTTAGGGGGTATCACTGAAGCTTTCTTT
TRBJ1-1,.,TRBV11-2,CASSLQGTGTEAFF,TGTGCCAGCAGCTTACAGGGTACGGGCACTGAAGCTTTCTTT
TRBJ1-5,.,TRBV19,CASSTLSWGNQPQHF,TGTGCCAGTAGTACCCTAAGCTGGGGTAATCAGCCCCAGCATTTT